Presented here are 16 T cell receptor beta chains from one specimen sequenced in a study of T-cell reconstitution after alpha-beta-depleted transplantation in children. The library targeted TCRbeta and was prepared with unique molecular identifiers. TCRdb passed the PCR reads through MiXCR, listing each CDR3 protein once. The data contain almost 500,000 distinct CDR3 sequences, about 10% of them singletons. The sample in question was PBMCs, obtained before TCRalphabeta/CD19-depleted stem cell transplant. All receptors derive from a child younger than 10 with inherited bone marrow failure, due to receive a stem cell transplant.

This clonotype was detected a few times. This chain links TRBV5-1 with TRBJ2-7; D is uncertain. CDR3 length equals 14 residues. V lost 0 bases and J 4 bases, leaving 11 bases between the germline ends. Germline values: CDR1 SGHRS, CDR2 YFSETQ. DNA for the CDR3: TGCGCCAGCAGCTTGGTAGTCGAGTCTTACGAGCAGTACTTC. Protein: CASSLVVESYEQYF.

This clonotype was counted ten times or more. This rearrangement joins TRBV29-1 to TRBJ2-2; possibly TRBD1 for D (6 bases). The CDR3 spans 14 residues. Trimming took off 1 base at V and 8 bases at J, with 14 bases between the two ends. Germline V lookup: CDR1 SQVTM, CDR2 ANQGSEA. The CDR3 loop reads CSVEGQGMEGELFF. CDR3 DNA sequence: TGCAGCGTTGAAGGGCAGGGGATGGAGGGGGAGCTGTTTTTT.

This clonotype has ten or more counts. The chain links TRBV20-1 to TRBJ2-2; D not certain. The CDR3 runs 13 residues. Germline values: CDR1 DFQATT, CDR2 SNEGSKA (reference sequence). V was clipped by 3 bases and J by 4 bases, with 9 bases between them. The CDR3 region is CSASETGTGELFF. The DNA of the CDR3 is TGCAGTGCTAGTGAGACGGGCACCGGGGAGCTGTTTTTT.

This clonotype has at least ten counts. The chain carries TRBV28 and TRBJ2-4; D unresolved. Germline V gene data show CDR1 as MDHEN and CDR2 as SYDVKM. Between the trimmed V and J ends, which lost 10 bases and 0 bases, there was a span of 16 bases. The CDR3 contains 15 residues. The CDR3 spells CATKEITRAKNIQYF. Here the CDR3 DNA reads TGTGCCACGAAAGAAATTACCCGAGCCAAAAACATTCAGTACTTC.

CDR3 region: CASSPPEVGQYF. The CDR3 region has the DNA TGTGCCAGCAGCCCCCCCGAGGTGGGGCAGTACTTC. This rearrangement joins TRBV11-2 to TRBJ2-7; no definite D call. Trimming took 5 bases from V and 9 from J, leaving 14 bases between them. CDR1 and CDR2 from the germline V gene are SGHAT and FQNNGV. This CDR3 has 12 amino acids.

The chain recombines TRBV19 with TRBJ2-2, with TRBD2 matching 7 bases. CDR1 is LNHDA, CDR2 SQIVND, per germline (reference sequence). V was pared by 7 bases and J by 6 bases, with 8 bases of the junction left unmatched. CDR3 length: 14 residues. The CDR3 reads CASIMGGDPGELFF. In DNA form, the CDR3 reads TGTGCCAGTATTATGGGGGGGGACCCCGGGGAGCTGTTTTTT.

This clonotype has at least ten counts. The rearrangement links TRBV5-1 to TRBJ2-1; D may be TRBD2 (6 bases). Per germline, CDR1 SGHRS and CDR2 YFSETQ. The V gene lost 0 bases and the J gene lost 0 bases, with 13 bases spanning the gap. The CDR3 totals 17 residues. The DNA for the CDR3 is TGCGCCAGCAGCTTGGTGGGAGGCCTAAGCTCCTACAATGAGCAGTTCTTC. Protein product: CASSLVGGLSSYNEQFF. Filled out from reference TRBV5-1 and TRBJ2-1, the complete variable domain reads KAGVTQTPRYLIKTRGQQVTLSCSPISGHRSVSWYQQTPGQGLQFLFEYFSETQRNKGNFPGRFSGRQFSNSRSEMNVSTLELGDSALYLCASSLVGGLSSYNEQFFGPGTRLTVL.

CDR3 in amino acids: CASSPSGALLTYEQYF. CDR3 DNA: TGTGCCAGCAGTCCCTCAGGGGCGCTCCTAACCTACGAGCAGTACTTC. This chain links TRBV6-1 with TRBJ2-7, with TRBD1 as a possible D gene (6 bases). Per the germline V gene, CDR1 is MNHNS and CDR2 is SASEGT. The CDR3 has 16 residues. Between the trimmed V and J ends, which lost 5 bases and 2 bases, there was a span of 19 bases.

This clonotype came up many times. The chain links TRBV7-8 to TRBJ2-5; possible D gene TRBD2, 6 bases. CDR3 length: 12 amino acids. V lost 5 bases and J 7 bases, leaving 11 bases between the germline ends. Germline CDR1 and CDR2: SGHVS and FQNEAQ. The CDR3 reads CASSTLEGTQYF. In DNA form, the CDR3 reads TGTGCCAGCAGCACCCTGGAGGGGACCCAGTACTTC. The full variable domain, its missing parts supplied by reference TRBV7-8 and TRBJ2-5, is GAGVSQSPRYKVAKRGQDVALRCDPISGHVSLFWYQQALGQGPEFLTYFQNEAQLDKSGLPSDRFFAERPEGSVSTLKIQRTQQEDSAVYLCASSTLEGTQYFGPGTRLLVL.

With regard to this clonotype: Since a much larger clone is just one base distant, this may be a read error. The rearrangement links TRBV7-8 to TRBJ2-2, with D perhaps TRBD2 (6 bases). V was cut by 2 bases and J by 6 bases, with 10 bases left in between. Germline V gene data show CDR1 as SGHVS and CDR2 as FQNEAQ. The CDR3 runs 14 residues. CDR3 region: CASSLWTTAGELFF. The CDR3 DNA reads as TGTGCCAGCAGCTTATGGACTACCGCCGGGGAGCTGTTTTTT.

This clonotype was observed a few times. The V and J genes are TRBV27 and TRBJ2-7, with 7 bases identical to TRBD2. V shed 6 bases, J shed 2 bases, and the junction held 13 bases outside the gene matches. The length of the CDR3 is 16 residues. Looked up from germline, CDR1 is MNHEY and CDR2 is SMNVEV (reference sequence). This CDR3 reads CASSFQTASGTYEQYF. Here the CDR3 DNA reads TGTGCCAGCAGCTTTCAAACAGCTAGCGGAACCTACGAGCAGTACTTC.

Comment on this clonotype: A much more abundant neighbour one base away suggests this may be a read error. The chain recombines TRBV7-2 with TRBJ2-7; D may be TRBD1 (6 bases). CDR3 size: 17 residues. The ends were cut back, 2 bases at V and 4 bases at J, with 21 bases in the middle. The germline CDR1 and CDR2 sequences are SGHTA and FQGNSA. CDR3 in amino acids: CASSLSRTVYLGYEQYF. CDR3 sequence (DNA): TGTGCCAGCAGCTTATCCAGGACAGTCTATCTGGGGTACGAGCAGTACTTC.

This clonotype was counted ten times or more. CDR3 nucleotides: TGTGCCAGCAGCCCCGTGGGACAGGGGATGAATAAACTGTTTTTT. It yields the protein CASSPVGQGMNKLFF. The rearrangement joins TRBV3-1 to TRBJ1-4, with 10 bases fitting TRBD1. There are 15 residues in the CDR3. With V trimmed by 4 bases and J by 11 bases, 10 bases remained unmatched. The germline gives CDR1 LGHDT, CDR2 YNNKEL (reference sequence).

This clonotype was found many times. The chain is built from TRBV12-3 or TRBV12-4 and TRBJ2-5, with D possibly matching TRBD1 (5 bases). V lost 0 bases and J 6 bases, leaving 17 bases between the germline ends. The CDR3 spans 16 residues. CDR3 sequence reads: CASSLAGGAPHKTQYF. The CDR3 nucleotides are TGTGCCAGCAGTTTAGCGGGTGGGGCACCGCACAAGACCCAGTACTTC.

This clonotype was found many times. This rearrangement joins TRBV3-1 to TRBJ2-5, with 7 bases identical to TRBD2. The CDR3 covers 15 residues. V lost 5 bases, J lost 0 bases, and 6 bases stayed unmatched. Germline loops: CDR1 LGHDT, CDR2 YNNKEL (reference sequence). CDR3 nucleotide sequence: TGTGCCAGCAGCTCTCTAGCGGCATACCAAGAGACCCAGTACTTC. It specifies CASSSLAAYQETQYF.

With respect to this clonotype: A much more abundant neighbour one base away suggests this may be a read error. The chain combines TRBV20-1 with TRBJ2-1, with 8 bases that match TRBD2. Germline V gives CDR1 DFQATT, CDR2 SNEGSKA (reference sequence). This CDR3 has 15 amino acids. V was pared by 4 bases and J by 13 bases, with 18 bases of the junction left unmatched. The CDR3, as DNA: TGCAGTGCTAACGATCGAGCGGGAGCTGGGCGTGACCAGTTCTTC. Encoded protein: CSANDRAGAGRDQFF.